The 30 T cell receptor beta chains reported below all come from one sample, sequenced in a study of blood T cell repertoires in COVID-19. Some clones are missing from TCRdb's copy, which holds only in-frame ones; the method was immunoSEQ multiplex PCR. Of under 250,000 clones in the sample, approximately 86% are singletons; the top ten hold 1.5% to 2%. The sequencing sample was made of peripheral blood. The receptors shown here come from a woman in her sixties or seventies who had recovered from COVID-19.

V gene TRBV5-1 combines with J gene TRBJ1-6; possibly TRBD1 for D (5 bases). The CDR3 runs 15 residues. Germline V gives CDR1 SGHRS, CDR2 YFSETQ. V lost 4 bases and J 5 bases, leaving 13 bases between the germline ends. CDR3 sequence (DNA): TGCGCCAGCAGCCCCAGGGTTTCGGATAATTCACCCCTCCACTTT. Translated: CASSPRVSDNSPLHF.

This clone was observed a single time. The CDR3 here is CASSQQMNTEAFF. CDR3 nucleotides: TGTGCCAGCAGCCAACAGATGAACACTGAAGCTTTCTTT. This rearrangement joins TRBV7-3 to TRBJ1-1; D uncertain. Germline V gene data show CDR1 as SGHTA and CDR2 as FQGTGA. Trimming left V 5 bases short and J 0 bases short, with 7 bases between. CDR3 length: 13 amino acids.

The chain couples TRBV10-3 to TRBJ1-6; TRBD1 is a possible D gene (6 bases). CDR1 and CDR2 from the germline V gene are ENHRY and SYGVKD. The CDR3 has 14 amino acids. Trimming took off 7 bases at V and 9 bases at J, with 16 bases between the two ends. CDR3 region: CAIMRGGEGSPLHF. The CDR3, as DNA: TGTGCCATCATGAGGGGGGGGGAAGGTTCACCCCTCCACTTT.

The chain has TRBV4-2 and TRBJ2-7, with D possibly matching TRBD1 (5 bases). This CDR3 has 13 residues. Per germline, CDR1 LGHNA and CDR2 YNFKEQ. Deletions cut 3 bases from V and 4 bases from J, with 10 bases between. The CDR3 reads CASSHSQGYEQYF. The CDR3 nucleotides read TGTGCCAGCAGCCATAGTCAGGGTTACGAGCAGTACTTC.

The chain uses TRBV5-4 and TRBJ2-3; D is uncertain. Germline-derived CDR1 and CDR2 are SGHNT and YYREEE (reference sequence). The CDR3 is 14 residues long. V gave up 4 bases and J gave up 3 bases, with 12 bases separating them. CDR3 sequence (DNA): TGTGCCAGCAGCAACAGAGCAATGACAGATACGCAGTATTTT. Translating gives CASSNRAMTDTQYF.

The V and J genes are TRBV5-1 and TRBJ2-7; TRBD2 might be the D (6 bases). Germline loops: CDR1 SGHRS, CDR2 YFSETQ. V was cut by 2 bases and J by 9 bases, with 21 bases left in between. CDR3 size: 15 residues. CDR3 DNA: TGCGCCAGCAGCTTTGGCGGGGTCCCCCCTACCCGGCAGTACTTC. Translating gives CASSFGGVPPTRQYF.

The chain is built from TRBV2 and TRBJ1-1; TRBD1 aligns across 11 bases. J was trimmed by 7 bases and V by 6 bases; bases with no gene match: 10. Germline values: CDR1 SNHLY, CDR2 FYNNEI. This CDR3 contains 15 residues. CDR3 bases: TGTGCCAGCAGCGGACAGGGGGCGTTTGAGGGTGAAGCTTTCTTT. The encoded protein is CASSGQGAFEGEAFF.

The chain is built from TRBV19 and TRBJ1-6, with 10 bases fitting TRBD1. Germline CDR1 LNHDA, CDR2 SQIVND (reference sequence). The CDR3 is made up of 15 amino acids. Trimming removed 4 bases from V and 7 bases from J; junction bases left unmatched: 4. This CDR3 reads CASSTTGQGNSPLHF. CDR3 in DNA: TGTGCCAGTAGTACGACGGGACAGGGGAATTCACCCCTCCACTTT.

The V gene is TRBV7-9, the J gene TRBJ1-5; no clear D gene. Trimming left V 4 bases short and J 5 bases short, with 9 bases between. Germline V lookup: CDR1 SEHNR, CDR2 FQNEAQ (reference sequence). This CDR3 has 13 residues. The CDR3 loop is CASSSNTYQPQHF. The CDR3 DNA is TGTGCCAGCAGCTCCAATACATATCAGCCCCAGCATTTT.

The rearrangement uses TRBV10-3 and TRBJ2-2; 11 positions match TRBD1. This CDR3 is 14 amino acids long. Germline CDR1 ENHRY, CDR2 SYGVKD. V gave up 10 bases and J gave up 5 bases; unmatched junction bases: 6. The CDR3 here is CATRTGGATGELFF. CDR3 DNA: TGTGCCACCAGGACAGGGGGCGCGACCGGGGAGCTGTTTTTT.

V is TRBV2 and J is TRBJ1-5; 10 bases are a match to TRBD1. This CDR3 region has 14 residues. The trim removed 7 bases at V and 7 bases at J, leaving 7 bases unmatched. The germline V gene encodes CDR1 SNHLY and CDR2 FYNNEI. The CDR3 DNA sequence: TGTGCCAGCACCTGGGACAGGGGAGGGCAGCCCCAGCATTTT. This translates into CASTWDRGGQPQHF.

V and J are TRBV12-3 or TRBV12-4 and TRBJ1-1; a possible D gene is TRBD1 (6 bases). CDR3 size: 13 residues. The V and J ends lost 5 bases and 5 bases respectively, with 12 bases between them. The CDR3 DNA reads TGTGCCAGCAGTCTTAGGGGGGGGACTGAAGCTTTCTTT. It encodes CASSLRGGTEAFF.

The chain recombines TRBV11-1 with TRBJ1-2; D call uncertain. V was pared by 5 bases and J by 10 bases, with 14 bases between. CDR3 size: 12 residues. Germline V CDR1 and CDR2: SGHAT, FQDESV (reference sequence). The CDR3 sequence: CASSPGIGFYTF. The CDR3 DNA sequence: TGTGCCAGCAGCCCAGGTATCGGATTCTACACCTTC.

The chain joins TRBV7-2 to TRBJ1-1; 9 bases are shared with TRBD1. Germline V gene lookup returns CDR1 SGHTA and CDR2 FQGNSA. After removal of 2 bases from V and 1 base from J, the junction contained 2 bases not matched to a gene. The CDR3 loop spans 15 amino acids. In DNA form, the CDR3 reads TGTGCCAGCAGCTTACCGGACAGGGGGAACACTGAAGCTTTCTTT. Encoded protein: CASSLPDRGNTEAFF.

J is TRBJ2-1 and V is TRBV11-3; TRBD1 might be the D (5 bases). The CDR3 runs to 13 residues. Per germline, CDR1 SGHNT and CDR2 YENEEA. V dropped 4 bases and J dropped 11 bases, with 15 bases sitting between them. The DNA for the CDR3 is TGTGCCAGCAGCTGGACACGAGAGGTTCAGCAGTTCTTC. Translated: CASSWTREVQQFF.

The genes are TRBV11-1 and TRBJ2-5; TRBD2 is a possible D gene (5 bases). V was shortened by 2 bases and J by 5 bases, with 6 bases between the two germline ends. The CDR3 runs to 12 residues. Germline CDR1 SGHAT, CDR2 FQDESV (reference sequence). The CDR3 reads CASSLTGETQYF. CDR3 bases: TGTGCCAGCAGCTTAACGGGGGAGACCCAGTACTTC.

For this clone: The same CDR3 can be traced to other DNA sequences in this sample. The CDR3 loop reads CASSPPSTGDTEAFF. For the CDR3, the DNA is TGTGCCAGCTCACCACCCTCCACGGGGGACACTGAAGCTTTCTTT. The rearrangement links TRBV18 to TRBJ1-1; D is possibly TRBD1 (5 bases). Trimming removed 0 bases at V and 3 bases at J, with 11 bases between. In germline, CDR1 is KGHSH, CDR2 LQKENI. The CDR3 contains 15 residues.

This clone was seen just once. J is TRBJ1-5 and V is TRBV7-8, with 8 bases lining up with TRBD1. Per the germline V gene, CDR1 is SGHVS and CDR2 is FQNEAQ. This CDR3 contains 14 residues. V was clipped by 5 bases and J by 7 bases; unmatched bases: 7. In DNA, the CDR3 is TGTGCCAGCAGCCAGGACAGGGTAGGACAGCCCCAGCATTTT. Translating it yields CASSQDRVGQPQHF.

The chain combines TRBV28 with TRBJ1-4, with D unresolved. Deletions cut 2 bases from V and 5 bases from J, with 12 bases between. This CDR3 has 15 amino acids. Germline assignment: CDR1 MDHEN and CDR2 SYDVKM. The DNA for the CDR3 is TGTGCCAGCAGTTTAGCGGCAGCCCAAAATGAAAAACTGTTTTTT. Its protein is CASSLAAAQNEKLFF.

The rearrangement links TRBV6-2 or TRBV6-3 to TRBJ1-4; D is unresolved. Germline values: CDR1 MNHEY, CDR2 SVGEGT. V shed 6 bases and J shed 4 bases, with 12 bases lying between them. The CDR3 is 14 residues long. In nucleotides, the CDR3 is TGTGCCAGCAGCCCCGGAGCCTTTAATGAAAAACTGTTTTTT. Amino acid sequence: CASSPGAFNEKLFF.

This chain uses TRBV4-2 with TRBJ1-4; no clear D. The CDR3 has 15 amino acids. Germline loops: CDR1 LGHNA, CDR2 YNFKEQ. V lost 3 bases, J lost 4 bases, and 12 bases lay in between. CDR3 coding DNA: TGTGCCAGCAGCCACCCGCCCGAGGGTAATGAAAAACTGTTTTTT. As protein: CASSHPPEGNEKLFF.

V gene TRBV2 combines with J gene TRBJ2-7; 8 positions agree with TRBD2. The CDR3 runs 15 residues. CDR1 and CDR2 from the germline V gene are SNHLY and FYNNEI. V was clipped by 7 bases and J by 0 bases; unmatched bases: 8. Here the CDR3 reads CASMGGGLSSYEQYF. In nucleotides, the CDR3 is TGTGCCAGCATGGGCGGGGGGCTTAGCTCCTACGAGCAGTACTTC.

This clone was counted a single time. The chain uses TRBV5-1 and TRBJ1-1; no clear D. The CDR3 spans 14 residues. CDR1 SGHRS and CDR2 YFSETQ come from the germline V gene. The V and J ends lost 2 bases and 3 bases respectively, with 11 bases between them. CDR3 sequence reads: CASSLSGWDTEAFF. The CDR3 DNA reads as TGCGCCAGCAGCTTATCCGGGTGGGACACTGAAGCTTTCTTT.

Written as DNA, the CDR3 is TGTGCCAGCAGTTTGAGACAGACAACTAATGAAAAACTGTTTTTT. Amino acids: CASSLRQTTNEKLFF. The V call is TRBV27, the J call TRBJ1-4; D perhaps matches TRBD1 (5 bases). Germline assignment: CDR1 MNHEY and CDR2 SMNVEV (reference sequence). This CDR3 comprises 15 residues. V was shortened by 3 bases and J by 0 bases, with 8 bases between the two germline ends.

V is TRBV7-2 and J is TRBJ1-1, with 7 bases matching TRBD1. The CDR3 totals 17 residues. Germline-derived CDR1 and CDR2 are SGHTA and FQGNSA. The trim removed 5 bases at V and 3 bases at J, leaving 15 bases unmatched. The CDR3: CASSLPTHRGPDTEAFF. The CDR3, as DNA: TGTGCCAGCAGCCTCCCCACCCATAGGGGGCCGGACACTGAAGCTTTCTTT.

This rearrangement joins TRBV30 to TRBJ1-4; 9 bases line up with TRBD1. V shed 6 bases, J shed 7 bases, and the junction held 15 bases outside the gene matches. Germline assignment: CDR1 GTSNPN and CDR2 SVGIG (reference sequence). The CDR3 totals 16 residues. Here the CDR3 reads CACNPRRTGVFEKLFF. DNA for the CDR3: TGTGCCTGCAACCCTAGAAGGACAGGGGTATTTGAAAAACTGTTTTTT.

J is TRBJ2-1 and V is TRBV5-1; possibly TRBD1 for D (6 bases). Germline CDR1 is SGHRS and CDR2 is YFSETQ. V was trimmed by 3 bases and J by 3 bases, leaving 13 bases between them. The CDR3 totals 15 residues. The CDR3: CASSSETGIYNEQFF. The CDR3 DNA is TGCGCCAGCAGCTCAGAGACAGGTATCTACAATGAGCAGTTCTTC. The full variable domain, with the rest looked up from reference TRBV5-1 and TRBJ2-1, is KAGVTQTPRYLIKTRGQQVTLSCSPISGHRSVSWYQQTPGQGLQFLFEYFSETQRNKGNFPGRFSGRQFSNSRSEMNVSTLELGDSALYLCASSSETGIYNEQFFGPGTRLTVL.

This clone has just one count. The V and J genes are TRBV24-1 and TRBJ2-6, with D tentatively TRBD1 (7 bases). The ends were cut back, 6 bases at V and 0 bases at J, with 14 bases in the middle. The CDR3 runs 17 residues. CDR1 and CDR2 (germline): KGHDR, SFDVKD. CDR3 protein: CATSRDSGHSGANVLTF. CDR3 bases: TGTGCCACCAGTCGGGACAGCGGGCACTCTGGGGCCAACGTCCTGACTTTC.

This clone was picked up a small number of times. A junction end diverges from the germline sequence, so it may reflect a read error. This rearrangement joins TRBV19 to TRBJ1-2, with 7 bases that match TRBD1. The CDR3 spans 13 residues. CDR1 is LNHDA, CDR2 SQIVND, per germline (reference sequence). Here the CDR3 reads CASSIDRDYGYTF. The CDR3 nucleotides are TGTGCCAGTAGCATAGACAGGGACTATGGCTACACCTTC.

The chain recombines TRBV28 with TRBJ2-3, with D uncertain. Trimming left V 6 bases short and J 1 base short, with 5 bases between. Germline V lookup: CDR1 MDHEN, CDR2 SYDVKM. The length of the CDR3 is 12 residues. The CDR3 sequence: CASRYGTDTQYF. The CDR3 DNA sequence: TGTGCCAGCAGGTATGGCACAGATACGCAGTATTTT.